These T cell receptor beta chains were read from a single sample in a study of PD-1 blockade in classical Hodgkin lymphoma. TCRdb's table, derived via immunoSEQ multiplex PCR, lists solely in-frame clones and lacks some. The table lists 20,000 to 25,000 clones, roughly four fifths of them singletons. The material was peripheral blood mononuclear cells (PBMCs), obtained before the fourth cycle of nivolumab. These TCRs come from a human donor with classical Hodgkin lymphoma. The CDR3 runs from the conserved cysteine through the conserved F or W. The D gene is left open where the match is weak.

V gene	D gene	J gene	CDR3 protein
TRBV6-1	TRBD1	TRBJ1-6	CASSDPGQGNNSPLHF
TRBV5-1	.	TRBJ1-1	CASRYGQSEAFF
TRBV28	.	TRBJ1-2	CASRGEGVSGYTF
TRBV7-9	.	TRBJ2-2	CASSLERGVNGELFF
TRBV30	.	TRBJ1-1	CAWKRWQKNTEAFF
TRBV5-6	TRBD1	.	CASSLAFGTGTEQYF
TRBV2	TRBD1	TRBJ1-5	CASSGQGAGNQPQHF
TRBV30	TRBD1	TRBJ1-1	CAWRAVGQGNTEAFF
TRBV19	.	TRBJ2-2	CASSIGGRSGGELFF
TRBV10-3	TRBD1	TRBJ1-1	CAITRDRLAEAFF
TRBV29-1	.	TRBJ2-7	CSVAPTYEQYF
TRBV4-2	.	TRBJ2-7	CASSQAGGRDEQYF
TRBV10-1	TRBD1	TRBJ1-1	CASSTTGGSEAFF
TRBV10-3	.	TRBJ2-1	CAISESAGNEQFF
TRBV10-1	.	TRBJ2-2	CASSENRAVTGELFF
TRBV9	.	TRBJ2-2	CASSALFDYLGGELFF
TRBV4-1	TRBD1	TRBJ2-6	CASSQAIGDRGAGANVLTF
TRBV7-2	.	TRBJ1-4	CASSLKGITNEKLFF
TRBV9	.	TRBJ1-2	CASSVGDGYTF
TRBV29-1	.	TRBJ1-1	CSVIWSGNTEAFF
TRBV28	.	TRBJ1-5	CASSLRGWIFMQPQHF
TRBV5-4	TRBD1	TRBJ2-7	CASSRGQGRTYEQYF
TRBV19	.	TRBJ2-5	CASSKEEETQYF
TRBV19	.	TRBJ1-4	CASSRVILRGEKLFF
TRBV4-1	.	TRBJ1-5	CASSQGADQPQHF
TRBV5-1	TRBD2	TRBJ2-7	CASSLGPAGGLSSYEQYF
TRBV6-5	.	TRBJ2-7	CASSYQGAGSYEQYF